These T cell receptor beta chains were read from a single sample in a study of blood T cell repertoires in COVID-19. Repertoires were generated with immunoSEQ multiplex PCR, while TCRdb's copy carries only in-frame clones and drops some. The table lists 200,000 or so clones, around 90% of them singletons. Sequencing was done on a sample of PBMCs or T cells enriched from blood (not recorded which). These receptors originate from a woman aged 18 to 35 who had recovered from COVID-19. Both conserved end residues are part of each CDR3. A D gene is named only where the DNA matches it firmly. Clone size appears in some rows only: once, few, many, or a class for an expanded clone.

V gene: TRBV30; D gene: TRBD1; clone size: .; J gene: TRBJ2-7; CDR3 protein: CAWSVGQGPYEQYF; CDR3 DNA: TGTGCCTGGAGTGTTGGACAGGGGCCCTACGAGCAGTACTTC
V gene: TRBV11-2; D gene: TRBD1; clone size: .; J gene: TRBJ1-2; CDR3 protein: CASSLAPRGLYGYTF; CDR3 DNA: TGTGCCAGCAGCTTAGCCCCCAGGGGGCTTTATGGCTACACCTTC
V gene: TRBV28; D gene: TRBD2; clone size: .; J gene: TRBJ2-5; CDR3 protein: CASSLSGGSLQETQYF; CDR3 DNA: TGTGCCAGCAGTTTATCCGGGGGGTCCTTGCAAGAGACCCAGTACTTC
V gene: TRBV7-9; D gene: .; clone size: .; J gene: TRBJ1-1; CDR3 protein: CASSLFIDTEAFF; CDR3 DNA: TGTGCCAGCAGCTTATTTATAGACACTGAAGCTTTCTTT
V gene: TRBV12-3/TRBV12-4; D gene: .; clone size: .; J gene: TRBJ1-2; CDR3 protein: CASSFQEPKGYTF; CDR3 DNA: TGTGCCAGCAGTTTTCAGGAACCGAAAGGCTACACCTTC
V gene: TRBV18; D gene: .; clone size: .; J gene: TRBJ1-2; CDR3 protein: CASSPDRLYGYTF; CDR3 DNA: TGTGCCAGCTCACCCGACAGGCTCTATGGCTACACCTTC
V gene: TRBV2; D gene: .; clone size: .; J gene: TRBJ1-6; CDR3 protein: CASSRPLHF; CDR3 DNA: TGTGCCAGCAGCAGGCCCCTCCACTTT
V gene: TRBV6-5; D gene: .; clone size: .; J gene: TRBJ2-2; CDR3 protein: CASSYSVGSPGELFF; CDR3 DNA: TGTGCCAGCAGTTACTCAGTGGGCTCTCCCGGGGAGCTGTTTTTT
V gene: TRBV2; D gene: .; clone size: .; J gene: TRBJ1-5; CDR3 protein: CASSEAGGNQPQHF; CDR3 DNA: TGTGCCAGCAGTGAGGCTGGTGGCAATCAGCCCCAGCATTTT
V gene: TRBV11-2; D gene: .; clone size: .; J gene: TRBJ2-1; CDR3 protein: CASSRTRGTYNEQFF; CDR3 DNA: TGTGCCAGCAGCCGTACAAGGGGAACCTACAATGAGCAGTTCTTC
V gene: TRBV12-2; D gene: .; clone size: .; J gene: TRBJ2-7; CDR3 protein: CASRLSGRGEQYF; CDR3 DNA: TGTGCAAGTCGCTTATCGGGCAGGGGGGAGCAGTACTTC
V gene: TRBV28; D gene: TRBD2; clone size: .; J gene: TRBJ2-5; CDR3 protein: CASSPLTILATQETQYF; CDR3 DNA: TGTGCCAGCAGTCCACTCACCATACTAGCGACCCAAGAGACCCAGTACTTC
V gene: TRBV27; D gene: .; clone size: .; J gene: TRBJ2-7; CDR3 protein: CASSQTPRRGHYEQYF; CDR3 DNA: TGTGCCAGCAGTCAAACTCCCCGCAGGGGCCACTACGAGCAGTACTTC
V gene: TRBV21-1; D gene: .; clone size: .; J gene: TRBJ1-3; CDR3 protein: CASSKGRGKDGNTIYF; CDR3 DNA: TGTGCCAGCAGCAAAGGGCGGGGGAAGGATGGAAACACCATATATTTT
V gene: TRBV29-1; D gene: TRBD1; clone size: .; J gene: TRBJ2-7; CDR3 protein: CSVRTGVFREQYF; CDR3 DNA: TGCAGCGTTCGGACAGGTGTTTTCAGGGAGCAGTACTTC
V gene: TRBV7-2; D gene: TRBD2; clone size: .; J gene: TRBJ2-1; CDR3 protein: CASSLVLAGNNNEQFF; CDR3 DNA: TGTGCCAGCAGCTTAGTTTTAGCGGGGAACAACAATGAGCAGTTCTTC
V gene: TRBV5-4; D gene: .; clone size: .; J gene: TRBJ1-2; CDR3 protein: CASSPKGGGYGYTF; CDR3 DNA: TGTGCCAGCAGCCCGAAGGGCGGGGGGTATGGCTACACCTTC
V gene: TRBV4-1; D gene: TRBD1; clone size: .; J gene: TRBJ1-2; CDR3 protein: CASSAQTSGTGGGGYTF; CDR3 DNA: TGCGCCAGCAGCGCCCAAACCTCCGGGACAGGGGGTGGTGGCTACACCTTC
V gene: TRBV7-9; D gene: TRBD1; clone size: .; J gene: TRBJ2-1; CDR3 protein: CASSRKHRGHSYNEQFF; CDR3 DNA: TGTGCCAGCAGCCGAAAACACAGGGGACACTCCTACAATGAGCAGTTCTTC
V gene: TRBV18; D gene: .; clone size: .; J gene: TRBJ2-7; CDR3 protein: CASSQSYEQYF; CDR3 DNA: TGTGCCAGCTCTCAGTCCTACGAGCAGTACTTC
V gene: TRBV29-1; D gene: TRBD1; clone size: .; J gene: TRBJ1-1; CDR3 protein: CSGHRGLNTEAFF; CDR3 DNA: TGCAGCGGGCACAGGGGGCTTAACACTGAAGCTTTCTTT
V gene: TRBV28; D gene: TRBD1; clone size: .; J gene: TRBJ1-4; CDR3 protein: CASSPDREGEKLFF; CDR3 DNA: TGTGCCAGCAGTCCGGACAGGGAGGGTGAAAAACTGTTTTTT
V gene: TRBV18; D gene: TRBD1; clone size: .; J gene: TRBJ1-6; CDR3 protein: CASSQERGQNSPLHF; CDR3 DNA: TGTGCCAGCTCACAAGAAAGGGGGCAGAATTCACCCCTCCACTTT
V gene: TRBV19; D gene: .; clone size: .; J gene: TRBJ1-6; CDR3 protein: CASRGGALSPLHF; CDR3 DNA: TGTGCCAGTAGAGGAGGGGCTTTGTCACCCCTCCACTTT
V gene: TRBV7-2; D gene: .; clone size: .; J gene: TRBJ2-1; CDR3 protein: CASSLGVGREQFF; CDR3 DNA: TGTGCCAGCAGCTTAGGGGTTGGGCGTGAGCAGTTCTTC
V gene: TRBV15; D gene: TRBD1; clone size: .; J gene: TRBJ1-5; CDR3 protein: CATSDPQGEHQPQHF; CDR3 DNA: TGTGCCACCAGCGATCCGCAGGGGGAACATCAGCCCCAGCATTTT
V gene: TRBV30; D gene: TRBD1; clone size: .; J gene: TRBJ1-3; CDR3 protein: CAWSVLARGQSRNTIYF; CDR3 DNA: TGTGCCTGGAGTGTATTGGCTCGGGGACAGTCAAGAAACACCATATATTTT
V gene: TRBV5-4; D gene: .; clone size: .; J gene: TRBJ2-2; CDR3 protein: CASSKEYEGRELFF; CDR3 DNA: TGTGCCAGCAGCAAGGAGTACGAAGGCCGGGAGCTGTTTTTT
V gene: TRBV5-1; D gene: .; clone size: .; J gene: TRBJ1-2; CDR3 protein: CASSLAGATGGYTF; CDR3 DNA: TGCGCCAGCAGCTTGGCTGGTGCGACGGGGGGCTACACCTTC
V gene: TRBV19; D gene: .; clone size: few; J gene: TRBJ2-1; CDR3 protein: CASSITSGVSEQFF; CDR3 DNA: TGTGCCAGTAGTATAACCTCGGGGGTAAGTGAGCAGTTCTTC
V gene: TRBV5-1; D gene: .; clone size: .; J gene: TRBJ2-7; CDR3 protein: CASSQQGSSYEQYF; CDR3 DNA: TGCGCCAGCAGCCAACAGGGTAGCTCCTACGAGCAGTACTTC
V gene: TRBV2; D gene: .; clone size: .; J gene: TRBJ2-5; CDR3 protein: CASSDTAPAVETQYF; CDR3 DNA: TGTGCCAGCAGTGATACAGCTCCCGCCGTAGAGACCCAGTACTTC
V gene: TRBV28; D gene: .; clone size: .; J gene: TRBJ1-1; CDR3 protein: CASSLGRAEAFF; CDR3 DNA: TGTGCCAGCAGTTTAGGCAGGGCTGAAGCTTTCTTT